This record covers a single T cell receptor beta chain. Antigen specificity is unknown. The conserved phenylalanine or tryptophan normally closing the CDR3 is absent here, so this likely arose from a read error. TCR beta cDNA came from approximately 490 ng total RNA, primed with a constant-region primer. For TCR beta, libraries were produced by three nested multiplex PCR rounds using slightly modified ARM-PCR. Investigators reported that the first two PCR rounds, at around 9 cycles each, used TRBV1-TRBV30 forward primers with a C-beta reverse primer. A single record per CDR3 protein comes from TCRdb applying MiXCR to the multiplex PCR reads. This sample yields 90,000 to 110,000 distinct CDR3 sequences, of which approximately 78% are seen a single time; roughly a fifth belongs to the top ten. Bulk tissue was left unsorted, and RNA and DNA were co-extracted from 20-30 mg of it. Viable tumor cells exceeded 85% in all tumor samples.

The germline V gene encodes CDR1 SGHAT and CDR2 FQNNGV. The CDR3 sequence is 14 residues long. This entry is derived from a study of tumor-infiltrating lymphocytes in primary liver carcinoma. Study as a whole: Enrolled patients were male and female, aged 30 to 69 years. There were roughly 3.5 to 7.13 million productive TCRbeta reads per sample, a yield similar across tissue types. Study-level results: Reduced overlap was seen in tumor-adjacent and tumor-blood pairs versus tumor region pairs.

This clonotype was sampled from a man aged 40-49 years with primary liver carcinoma and hepatitis B virus infection. This chain joins TRBV11-2 and TRBJ2-1, with D possibly matching TRBD2 (5 bases). The sequencing input was liver tumor tissue from sampling region 3. Subset specified: tumor region T3, left-lateral pole. The CDR3 protein is CASSLSSLRHEQFL. Here the CDR3 DNA reads TGTGCCAGTAGCTTGTCTAGCTTGAGGCATGAGCAGTTCCTC.